This T cell receptor (beta chain) was recovered during a study of blood T cell repertoires in COVID-19. Background on the study: Specimens from acute and convalescent COVID-19 originated in the United States, Italy and Spain. T cells, B-cell-depleted T cells, or PBMCs provided the cDNA or gDNA that served as material.

Original processing methods: Estimation of nucleated cell counts was performed using reference gene primer amplification. Sequencing used immunoSEQ multiplex PCR; TCRdb keeps in-frame clones, though not all of them. The V and J calls and clone size were taken over from that table, and D and trimming were inferred from the DNA. In the table there are tens of thousands of clones, around 86% of which are singletons. The CDR3 has 16 amino acids. V dropped 2 bases and J dropped 4; count of bases not matched to a gene: 6. From germline, CDR1 is SGHRS and CDR2 YFSETQ. Specimen: peripheral blood. The sequence was collected from a human donor in a cohort sampled during active COVID-19. The V and J genes are TRBV5-1 and TRBJ2-3, with 11 positions matching TRBD2. The CDR3 sequence is CASSLGLAGVSDTQYF. In DNA, the CDR3 is TGCGCCAGCAGCTTAGGACTAGCGGGCGTCTCAGATACGCAGTATTTT.